The 8 T cell receptor beta chains below come from one sample, sequenced in a study of blood T cell repertoires in COVID-19. Method: immunoSEQ multiplex PCR; TCRdb's copy keeps in-frame clones and lacks some. The sample comprises around 120,000 clones, 70% to 85% of which are singletons, and 7.5% rests with the top ten. The sequenced sample was peripheral blood. The receptor set was obtained from a man between 65 and 80 years old with active or convalescent COVID-19.

The CDR3 region is CASSLDSYSGNTIYF. DNA for the CDR3: TGTGCCAGCAGCCTCGACAGCTACTCTGGAAACACCATATATTTT. The V gene is TRBV9, the J gene TRBJ1-3, with D perhaps TRBD1 (5 bases). Trimming shortened V by 4 bases and J by 0 bases, and 11 bases separated the two germline ends. The CDR3 is 15 amino acids. The germline CDR1 and CDR2 sequences are SGDLS and YYNGEE.

V and J are TRBV19 and TRBJ1-1, with D tentatively TRBD1 (5 bases). Germline CDR1 reads LNHDA; CDR2 reads SQIVND (reference sequence). This CDR3 comprises 15 residues. V was cut by 0 bases and J by 5 bases, with 13 bases left in between. The CDR3 nucleotides read TGTGCCAGTAGTATAGACCAGGGTGGAAGGACTGAAGCTTTCTTT. It yields the protein CASSIDQGGRTEAFF.

A single count supports this clone. The chain is built from TRBV9 and TRBJ2-5, with 13 bases lining up with TRBD2. V shed 3 bases, J shed 5 bases, and the junction held 4 bases outside the gene matches. The CDR3 covers 15 residues. The germline CDR1 and CDR2 sequences are SGDLS and YYNGEE. The DNA of the CDR3 is TGTGCCAGCAGCGCGGGGACTAGCGGGAAGGAGACCCAGTACTTC. Its translation is CASSAGTSGKETQYF.

V gene TRBV19 combines with J gene TRBJ2-3, with D perhaps matching TRBD2 (6 bases). Between the trimmed V and J ends, which lost 11 bases and 4 bases, there was a span of 25 bases. The CDR3 length is 16 residues. Germline values: CDR1 LNHDA, CDR2 SQIVND (reference sequence). The chain's CDR3 is CASTPRPGSVSDTQYF. The CDR3 nucleotides are TGTGCCTCCACCCCCCGTCCCGGGAGTGTGTCAGATACGCAGTATTTT.

The V gene is TRBV6-2 or TRBV6-3, the J gene TRBJ1-6; 9 bases are a match to TRBD1. V was clipped by 6 bases and J by 10 bases; unmatched bases: 7. CDR3 length equals 14 residues. CDR1 MNHEY and CDR2 SVGEGT come from the germline V gene. CDR3 nucleotide sequence: TGTGCCAGCAGCGGACAGGGGTCGAGGTCACCCCTCCACTTT. It specifies CASSGQGSRSPLHF.

The chain joins TRBV18 to TRBJ1-5, with 8 bases identical to TRBD1. The germline gives CDR1 KGHSH, CDR2 LQKENI. The length of the CDR3 is 16 residues. V lost 6 bases and J lost 6; bases outside the gene matches: 13. The CDR3 sequence is CASSPSFGQGAQPQHF. In DNA form, the CDR3 reads TGTGCCAGCTCGCCCTCATTTGGACAGGGTGCTCAGCCCCAGCATTTT.

This chain links TRBV7-9 with TRBJ1-6, with 9 nucleotides matching TRBD1. Germline CDR1 and CDR2: SEHNR and FQNEAQ (reference sequence). CDR3 length: 14 amino acids. The trim removed 5 bases at V and 10 bases at J, leaving 6 bases unmatched. The CDR3 spells CASSEQGAGSPLHF. CDR3 nucleotide sequence: TGTGCCAGCAGCGAACAGGGGGCCGGGTCACCCCTCCACTTT.

The chain combines TRBV2 with TRBJ1-4, with TRBD1 identical over 7 bases. The germline V gene has CDR1 SNHLY and CDR2 FYNNEI. The V and J ends lost 6 bases and 7 bases, in that order; junction bases with no gene match: 8. This CDR3 spans 14 amino acids. The CDR3 protein is CASREQGFGEKLFF. CDR3 coding DNA: TGTGCCAGCAGGGAACAGGGGTTTGGTGAAAAACTGTTTTTT.